The entry below describes one T cell receptor beta chain. TCRdb's table, derived via immunoSEQ multiplex PCR, lists solely in-frame clones and lacks some. The data contain approximately 260,000 clones, approximately 82% of them singletons. The record originates from a study of blood T cell repertoires in COVID-19. The CDR3 runs 15 residues. Germline loops: CDR1 LGHDT, CDR2 YNNKEL (reference sequence). Trimming pared 1 base from V and 5 bases from J, leaving 14 bases between. Source material: peripheral blood. The clonotype originates from an elderly woman with active or convalescent COVID-19. This chain connects TRBV3-1 (or the pseudogene TRBV3-2) to TRBJ2-5, with a possible D match to TRBD2 (5 bases). The CDR3 DNA follows: TGTGCCAGCAGCCAAGCCCAATGGACTGGGGAGACCCAGTACTTC. Translation gives CASSQAQWTGETQYF.